This is a list of T cell receptor beta chains from one sample in a study of long-term antiretroviral therapy in people with HIV. Here immunoSEQ multiplex PCR was the method, and the copy in TCRdb shows in-frame clones only, minus some. The sample lists fewer than 35,000 clones; over 75% were seen once. The specimen comprised unsorted PBMCs, sampled 3.3 years after starting antiretroviral therapy. The source is a man between 18 and 29 years old with HIV. The CDR3 runs from the conserved cysteine through the conserved F or W. The D gene is left open where the match is weak. The size field is filled for only some rows; it gives once, few, many or a size class.

D gene	V gene	clone size	J gene	CDR3 protein	CDR3 DNA
-	TRBV5-5	-	TRBJ2-5	CASTPPRIRETQYF	TGTGCCAGCACCCCCCCCAGGATTCGGGAGACCCAGTACTTC
TRBD1	TRBV6-4	few	TRBJ1-1	CASRAKGALNTEAFF	TGTGCCAGTCGCGCCAAGGGGGCATTGAACACTGAAGCTTTCTTT
-	TRBV11-2	-	TRBJ1-1	CASSARQALNTEAFF	TGTGCCAGCAGCGCGCGACAGGCCTTGAACACTGAAGCTTTCTTT
TRBD1	TRBV27	-	TRBJ2-3	CASSPRQGADTQYF	TGTGCCAGCAGTCCCCGACAGGGTGCAGATACGCAGTATTTT
-	TRBV14	-	TRBJ1-2	CASSQGRDLPYGYTF	TGTGCCAGCAGCCAAGGCAGGGATCTGCCCTATGGCTACACCTTC
-	TRBV5-1	-	TRBJ2-1	CASSLRDPSDEQFF	TGCGCCAGCAGCTTGCGGGACCCCTCCGATGAGCAGTTCTTC
-	TRBV27	-	TRBJ2-7	CASKVNQDPDYEQYF	TGTGCCAGCAAGGTCAACCAGGACCCCGACTACGAGCAGTACTTC
TRBD1	TRBV14	-	TRBJ1-2	CASSIRQGASYGYTF	TGTGCCAGCAGCATACGACAGGGGGCTTCCTATGGCTACACCTTC
-	TRBV4-1	-	TRBJ1-4	CASSQGNVQGSNEKLFF	TGCGCCAGCAGCCAAGGAAACGTACAGGGATCTAATGAAAAACTGTTTTTT
TRBD2	TRBV6-1	-	TRBJ2-2	CASNSAGETGELFF	TGTGCCAGCAATTCAGCGGGGGAGACCGGGGAGCTGTTTTTT
TRBD2	TRBV2	once	TRBJ2-7	CASSEVGSGGSQYF	TGTGCCAGCAGTGAAGTGGGCAGCGGGGGCAGCCAGTACTTC
-	TRBV6-5	-	TRBJ2-3	CASSYTGPTDTQYF	TGTGCCAGCAGTTACACGGGCCCCACAGATACGCAGTATTTT
-	TRBV10-1	-	TRBJ2-3	CASSAGDDTDTQYF	TGCGCCAGCAGTGCCGGGGACGACACAGATACGCAGTATTTT
-	TRBV7-2	-	TRBJ2-7	CASSLSQGEVYEQYF	TGTGCCAGCAGCTTAAGCCAAGGGGAGGTCTACGAGCAGTACTTC
-	TRBV6-5	-	TRBJ1-1	CASSRDTNTEAFF	TGTGCCAGCAGCCGAGACACGAACACTGAAGCTTTCTTT
-	TRBV6-6	-	TRBJ2-2	CASSYDSGTGELFF	TGTGCCAGCAGTTACGACTCGGGGACCGGGGAGCTGTTTTTT
TRBD1	TRBV5-8	-	TRBJ1-1	CASTPIWTGENTEAFF	TGTGCCAGCACCCCAATTTGGACAGGGGAGAACACTGAAGCTTTCTTT
TRBD2	TRBV11-2	-	TRBJ2-2	CASSPPDWASGEHTGELFF	TGTGCCAGCAGCCCCCCGGACTGGGCTAGCGGGGAACACACCGGGGAGCTGTTTTTT
TRBD1	TRBV6-5	-	TRBJ1-2	CASSKGTGYAGYTF	TGTGCCAGCAGTAAGGGGACAGGGTATGCGGGCTACACCTTC
-	TRBV27	-	TRBJ2-7	CASSTSYEQYF	TGTGCCAGCAGCACATCCTACGAGCAGTACTTC
TRBD1	TRBV15	-	TRBJ1-1	CATSRGLQGSEAFF	TGTGCCACCAGCAGGGGATTACAGGGGTCTGAAGCTTTCTTT
TRBD1	TRBV27	-	TRBJ1-2	CASSFGTGSYGYTF	TGTGCCAGCAGTTTCGGGACAGGGTCATATGGCTACACCTTC
-	TRBV7-9	-	TRBJ2-1	CASSLAPGSYNEQFF	TGTGCCAGCAGCTTAGCCCCGGGATCCTACAATGAGCAGTTCTTC
-	TRBV18	-	TRBJ2-1	CASSPIARYSDEQFF	TGTGCCAGCTCACCAATTGCGAGGTATTCAGATGAGCAGTTCTTC
TRBD2	TRBV5-1	-	TRBJ2-5	CASSSVAGVVAQYF	TGCGCCAGCAGCTCAGTAGCGGGAGTCGTTGCCCAGTACTTC
-	TRBV7-2	-	TRBJ2-6	CAGEPDSGANVLTF	TGTGCCGGTGAGCCGGACTCTGGGGCCAACGTCCTGACTTTC
-	TRBV28	-	TRBJ2-1	CASTSRSLSSYNEQFF	TGTGCCAGCACCTCCCGATCCTTAAGCTCCTACAATGAGCAGTTCTTC